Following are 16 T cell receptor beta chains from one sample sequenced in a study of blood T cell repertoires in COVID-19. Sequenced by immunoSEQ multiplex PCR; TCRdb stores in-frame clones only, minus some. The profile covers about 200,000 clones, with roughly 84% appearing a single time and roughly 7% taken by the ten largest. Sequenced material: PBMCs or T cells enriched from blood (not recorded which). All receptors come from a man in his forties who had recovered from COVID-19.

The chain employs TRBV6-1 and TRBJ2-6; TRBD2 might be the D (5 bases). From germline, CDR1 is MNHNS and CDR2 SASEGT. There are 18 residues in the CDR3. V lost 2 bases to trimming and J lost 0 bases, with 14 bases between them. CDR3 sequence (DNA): TGTGCCAGCAGTGAACGGGCTAGCCTCAGCTCTGGGGCCAACGTCCTGACTTTC. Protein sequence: CASSERASLSSGANVLTF.

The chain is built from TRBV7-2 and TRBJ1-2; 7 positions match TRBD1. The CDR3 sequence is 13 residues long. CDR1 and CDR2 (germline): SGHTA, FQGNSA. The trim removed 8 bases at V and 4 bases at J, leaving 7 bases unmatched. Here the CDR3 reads CASGQGQSYGYTF. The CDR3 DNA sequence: TGTGCCAGCGGCCAGGGACAGAGCTATGGCTACACCTTC. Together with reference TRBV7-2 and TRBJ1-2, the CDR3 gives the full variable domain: GAGVSQSPSNKVTEKGKDVELRCDPISGHTALYWYRQSLGQGLEFLIYFQGNSAPDKSGLPSDRFSAERTGGSVSTLTIQRTQQEDSAVYLCASGQGQSYGYTFGSGTRLTVV.

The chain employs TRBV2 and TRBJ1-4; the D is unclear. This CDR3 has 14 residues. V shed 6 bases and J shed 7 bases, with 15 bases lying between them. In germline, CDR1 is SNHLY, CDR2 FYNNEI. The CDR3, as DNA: TGTGCCAGCAGGGAGGGTTTGACGGGTGAAAAACTGTTTTTT. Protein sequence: CASREGLTGEKLFF.

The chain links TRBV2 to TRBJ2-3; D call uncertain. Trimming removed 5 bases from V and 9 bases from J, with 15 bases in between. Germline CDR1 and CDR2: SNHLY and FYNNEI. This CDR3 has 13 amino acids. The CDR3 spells CASSSPGLVTQYF. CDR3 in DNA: TGTGCCAGCAGTTCCCCCGGTTTAGTGACGCAGTATTTT.

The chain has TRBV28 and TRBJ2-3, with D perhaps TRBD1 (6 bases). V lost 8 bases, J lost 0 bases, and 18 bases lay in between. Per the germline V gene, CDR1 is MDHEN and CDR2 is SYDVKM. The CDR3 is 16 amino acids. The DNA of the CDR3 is TGTGCCAGCTTAAAGGATGAGGGGGAAAGCACAGATACGCAGTATTTT. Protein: CASLKDEGESTDTQYF. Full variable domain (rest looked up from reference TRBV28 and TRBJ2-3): DVKVTQSSRYLVKRTGEKVFLECVQDMDHENMFWYRQDPGLGLRLIYFSYDVKMKEKGDIPEGYSVSREKKERFSLILESASTNQTSMYLCASLKDEGESTDTQYFGPGTRLTVL.

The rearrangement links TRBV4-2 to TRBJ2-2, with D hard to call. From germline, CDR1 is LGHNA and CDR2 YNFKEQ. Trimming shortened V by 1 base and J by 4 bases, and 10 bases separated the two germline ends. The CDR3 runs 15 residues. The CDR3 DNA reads TGTGCCAGCAGCCAAGTTGTGAAAGCCACCGGGGAGCTGTTTTTT. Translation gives CASSQVVKATGELFF.

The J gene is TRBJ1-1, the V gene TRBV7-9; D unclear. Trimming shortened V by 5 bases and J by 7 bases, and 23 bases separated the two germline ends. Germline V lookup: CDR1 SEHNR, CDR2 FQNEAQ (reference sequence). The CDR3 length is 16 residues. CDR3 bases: TGTGCCAGCAGCGTGCATGAGGTTGGGAGTCGCATTGAAGCTTTCTTT. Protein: CASSVHEVGSRIEAFF.

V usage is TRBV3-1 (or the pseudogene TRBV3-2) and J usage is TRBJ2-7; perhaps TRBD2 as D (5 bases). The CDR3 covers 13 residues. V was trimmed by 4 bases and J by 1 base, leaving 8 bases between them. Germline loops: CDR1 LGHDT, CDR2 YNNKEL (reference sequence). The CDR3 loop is CASSPWESYEQYF. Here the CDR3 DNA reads TGTGCCAGCAGCCCCTGGGAGTCCTACGAGCAGTACTTC.

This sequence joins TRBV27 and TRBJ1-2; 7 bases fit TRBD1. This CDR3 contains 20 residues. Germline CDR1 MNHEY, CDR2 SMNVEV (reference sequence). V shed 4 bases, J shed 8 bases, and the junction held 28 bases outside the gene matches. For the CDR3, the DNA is TGTGCCAGCAGTTCATATCCCCCACGACAGACAGGGACCGTCTCGGGGGGCTACACCTTC. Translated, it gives CASSSYPPRQTGTVSGGYTF.

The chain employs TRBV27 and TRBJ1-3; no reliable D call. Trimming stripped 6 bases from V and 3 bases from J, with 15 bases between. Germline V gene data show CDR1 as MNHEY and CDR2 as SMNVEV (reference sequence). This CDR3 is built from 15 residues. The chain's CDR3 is CASSPTGLGGNTIYF. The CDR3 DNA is TGTGCCAGCAGCCCTACCGGGTTGGGTGGAAACACCATATATTTT.

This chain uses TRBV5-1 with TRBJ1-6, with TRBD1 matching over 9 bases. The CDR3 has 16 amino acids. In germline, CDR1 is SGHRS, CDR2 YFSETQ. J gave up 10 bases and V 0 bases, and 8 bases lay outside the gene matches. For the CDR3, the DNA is TGCGCCAGCAGCTTGGGAACTGGGACAGGGAGCTCACCCCTCCACTTT. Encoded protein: CASSLGTGTGSSPLHF. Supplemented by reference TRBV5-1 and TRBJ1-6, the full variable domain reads KAGVTQTPRYLIKTRGQQVTLSCSPISGHRSVSWYQQTPGQGLQFLFEYFSETQRNKGNFPGRFSGRQFSNSRSEMNVSTLELGDSALYLCASSLGTGTGSSPLHFGNGTRLTVT.

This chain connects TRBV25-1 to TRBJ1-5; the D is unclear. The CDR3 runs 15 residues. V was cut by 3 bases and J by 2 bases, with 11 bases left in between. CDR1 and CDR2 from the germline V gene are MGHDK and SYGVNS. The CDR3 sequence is CASSDEGRGNQPQHF. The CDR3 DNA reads TGTGCCAGCAGTGATGAAGGGAGGGGCAATCAGCCCCAGCATTTT.

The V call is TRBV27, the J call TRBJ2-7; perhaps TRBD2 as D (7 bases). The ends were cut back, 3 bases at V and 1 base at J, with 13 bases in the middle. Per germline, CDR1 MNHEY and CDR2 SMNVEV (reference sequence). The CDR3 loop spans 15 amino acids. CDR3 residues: CASSLGGPGSYEQYF. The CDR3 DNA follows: TGTGCCAGCAGTTTGGGGGGGCCGGGGTCCTACGAGCAGTACTTC.

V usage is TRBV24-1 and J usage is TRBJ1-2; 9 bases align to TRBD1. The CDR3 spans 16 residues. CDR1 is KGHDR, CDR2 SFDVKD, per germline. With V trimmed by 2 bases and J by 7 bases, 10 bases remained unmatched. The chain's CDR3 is CATSDWGQGKEGGYTF. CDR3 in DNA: TGTGCCACCAGTGATTGGGGACAGGGAAAGGAGGGTGGCTACACCTTC.

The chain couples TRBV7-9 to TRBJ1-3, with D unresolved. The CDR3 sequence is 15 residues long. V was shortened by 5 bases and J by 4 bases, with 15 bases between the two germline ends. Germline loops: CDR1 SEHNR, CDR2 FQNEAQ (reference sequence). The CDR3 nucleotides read TGTGCCAGCAGCCTCGTCGGCTCAGCGGGAAACACCATATATTTT. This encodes CASSLVGSAGNTIYF.

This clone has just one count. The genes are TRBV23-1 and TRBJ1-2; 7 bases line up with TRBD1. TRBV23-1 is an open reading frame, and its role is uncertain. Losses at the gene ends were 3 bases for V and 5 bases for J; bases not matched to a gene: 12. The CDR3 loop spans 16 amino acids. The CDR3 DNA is TGCGCCAGCAGTCACGGCCAGGGACAGACGAAATATGGCTACACCTTC. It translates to CASSHGQGQTKYGYTF.